These 3 T cell receptor beta chains came from one sample sequenced in a study of PD-L1 blockade in urothelial cancer (dated by TCRdb to the late 2010s). Libraries were built with the immunoSEQ multiplex PCR assay. The source is immuneACCESS, and TCRdb retained only in-frame sequences with V and J called. Part of the clones is not carried over; for the studies checked, unresolved V genes explain less than half of this, and the remainder is unexplained. Here the sample has about 120,000 clones; around 88% occur a single time. The ten largest account for around 2.4% of the sample. The intended sense of this specimen's time point label: peripheral blood 6 weeks after treatment start. Sequenced material: PBMCs, taken around atezolizumab (anti-PD-L1) treatment. These receptors were obtained from a man aged 45 to 65 with urothelial cancer.

The chain carries TRBV9 and TRBJ1-3; no firm D call. Germline V gene data show CDR1 as SGDLS and CDR2 as YYNGEE. This CDR3 has 15 amino acids. Trimming left V 3 bases short and J 0 bases short, with 10 bases between. The CDR3, as DNA: TGTGCCAGCAGCGCGGACTCCTACTCTGGAAACACCATATATTTT. Its translation: CASSADSYSGNTIYF.

This sequence joins TRBV27 and TRBJ2-7, with 14 bases fitting TRBD2. Trimming cost V 4 bases and J 6 bases; bases outside gene matches: 8. Germline V lookup: CDR1 MNHEY, CDR2 SMNVEV (reference sequence). This CDR3 contains 16 residues. Written as DNA, the CDR3 is TGTGCCAGCAGTTCAGGGACTAGCGGGAGAATTTCCGAGCAGTACTTC. Protein: CASSSGTSGRISEQYF.

This rearrangement joins TRBV7-6 to TRBJ2-5; TRBD1 might be the D (6 bases). The CDR3 spans 15 residues. Germline assignment: CDR1 SGHVS and CDR2 FNYEAQ. V lost 6 bases, J lost 5 bases, and 19 bases lay in between. The CDR3 bases are TGTGCCAGCAGTTTCCCCGGGACACCGGGGGAGACCCAGTACTTC. This gives the protein CASSFPGTPGETQYF.